This TCR beta chain was observed in a study of metastatic and nonmetastatic thyroid tumors (dated by TCRdb to 2019 to 2021). For context, the study as a whole: Repertoires were compared across peripheral blood and tumor or nodule tissue samples from malignant and benign thyroid patients.

This clone was seen only a few times. The target of this receptor is not known. Base qualities are not provided; no much larger clone lies one nucleotide away. V was cut back by 4 bases and J by 4 bases, leaving a gap of 10 bases between them. For CDR1 and CDR2, the germline V gene lists MNHNS and SASEGT. Its CDR3 holds 14 amino acids, cysteine through phenylalanine. CDR3 DNA is the only sequence kept; it has 42 bases, read in frame from the first base. No treatment had been received by any patient before thyroid surgery. Using T-cell receptor beta sequencing, the researchers looked back retrospectively at clinical samples from patients, gathered between about 2011 and 2019. Library preparation employed PCR. Sequencing was carried out with an Illumina HiSeq 4000. High-throughput sequencing was used to profile the CDR3 region of the TCR beta-chain in every patient. As for how the authors treated the data: A classifier to discriminate distant-metastatic papillary thyroid cancer patients was built from CDR3 differences across clinicopathological groups. The Shannon index was used to measure repertoire diversity, and the Morisita-Horn index was used to measure how similar tumor and blood repertoires were. The raw public data were reprocessed by TCRdb itself: fastp quality trimming at Q25, MiXCR clonotype calling, in-frame beta chains only. The V and J calls come from TCRdb's annotation, not from the publication. The sample includes roughly 16,000 clones, with approximately 32% observed a single time. The ten largest clones represent roughly 7% of the sample.

What the study reported, not specific to this receptor: TCR beta diversity was reported as significantly higher in malignant tumors than in benign nodules, in both blood and tumor samples.

The chain employs TRBV6-1 and TRBJ1-4; the D gene cannot be named for sure. The sequence was collected from a female donor with papillary thyroid cancer or a benign thyroid nodule (not recorded which). Some clones in this sample may be carry-over from other donors' samples. Sequenced: tumor tissue. CDR3 reads: CASSVGGLNEKLFF. The nucleotide sequence is TGTGCCAGCAGTGTGGGCGGGCTTAATGAAAAACTGTTTTTT.